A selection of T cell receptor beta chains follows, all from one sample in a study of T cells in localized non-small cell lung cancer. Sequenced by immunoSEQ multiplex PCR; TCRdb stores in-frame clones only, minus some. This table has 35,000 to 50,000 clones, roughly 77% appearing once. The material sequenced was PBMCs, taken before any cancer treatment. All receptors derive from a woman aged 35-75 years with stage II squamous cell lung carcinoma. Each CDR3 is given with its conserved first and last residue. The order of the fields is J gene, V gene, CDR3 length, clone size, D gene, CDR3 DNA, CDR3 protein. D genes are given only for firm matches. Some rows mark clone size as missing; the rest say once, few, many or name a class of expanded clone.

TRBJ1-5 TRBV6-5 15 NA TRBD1 TGTGCCAGCGGCACGGTACAGGGGAGCAATCAGCCCCAGCATTTT CASGTVQGSNQPQHF
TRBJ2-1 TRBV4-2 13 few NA TGTGCCAGCAGCTTGGAGTCGACCAATGAGCAGTTCTTC CASSLESTNEQFF
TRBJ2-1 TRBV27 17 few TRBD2 TGTGCCAGCAGTTTGTTGAGCGCGGGAGGGCCCAGGAATGAGCAGTTCTTC CASSLLSAGGPRNEQFF
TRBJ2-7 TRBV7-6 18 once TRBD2 TGTGCCAGCAGCTTAGAGTCAGCCGGACTAGCGGGAGAGGGCGAGCAGTACTTC CASSLESAGLAGEGEQYF
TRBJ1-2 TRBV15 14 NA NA TGTGCCACCAGCAGAGTGGGTGGTAACTATGGCTACACCTTC CATSRVGGNYGYTF
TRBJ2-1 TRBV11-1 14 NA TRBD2 TGTGCCAGCAGCTTTAGCGGGAGGGCCGTTGAGCAGTTCTTC CASSFSGRAVEQFF
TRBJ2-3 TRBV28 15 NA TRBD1 TGTGCCAGCAGACCCGGGACAGGGCTCACAGATACGCAGTATTTT CASRPGTGLTDTQYF
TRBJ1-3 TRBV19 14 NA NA TGTGCCAGTAACCGGCGCGGCTCTGGAAACACCATATATTTT CASNRRGSGNTIYF
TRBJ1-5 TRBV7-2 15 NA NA TGTGCCAGCAGCTACGCCACAGGGCGCAATCAGCCCCAGCATTTT CASSYATGRNQPQHF
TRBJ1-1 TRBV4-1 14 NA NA TGCGCCAGCAGCCTAGAATACACGACAGGTGAAGCTTTCTTT CASSLEYTTGEAFF
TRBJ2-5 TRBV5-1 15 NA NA TGCGCCAGCAGCTTGGACCCCCAAGGGCGGGAGACCCAGTACTTC CASSLDPQGRETQYF
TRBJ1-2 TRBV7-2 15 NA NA TGTGCCAGCAGCCCATCCCCCGCGGAGGTCTATGGCTACACCTTC CASSPSPAEVYGYTF
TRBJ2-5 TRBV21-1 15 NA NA TGTGCCAGCAGCGAACAGGGACCCACCCAAGAGACCCAGTACTTC CASSEQGPTQETQYF
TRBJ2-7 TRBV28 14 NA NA TGTGCCAGCAGTCCTCTAGTTGTTCCCTACGAGCAGTACTTC CASSPLVVPYEQYF
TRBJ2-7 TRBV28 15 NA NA TGTGCCAGCACCTCACTGTATAGGGATTCCTACGAGCAGTACTTC CASTSLYRDSYEQYF
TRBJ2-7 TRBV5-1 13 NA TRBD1 TGCGCCAGCAGCTTGGGACAGGGCAACGAGCAGTACTTC CASSLGQGNEQYF
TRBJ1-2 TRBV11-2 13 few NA TGTGCCAGCAGCGGACGGACAAACTATGGCTACACCTTC CASSGRTNYGYTF
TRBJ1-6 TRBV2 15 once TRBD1 TGTGCCAGCAGTGAAGTTGGACAGGATAATTCACCCCTCCACTTT CASSEVGQDNSPLHF
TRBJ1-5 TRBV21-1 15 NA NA TGTGCCAGCAGCACCGCCGTTGGGGAGGATCAGCCCCAGCATTTT CASSTAVGEDQPQHF
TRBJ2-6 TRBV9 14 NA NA TGTGCCAGCAGCGTAGACCCTGGGGCCAACGTCCTGACTTTC CASSVDPGANVLTF
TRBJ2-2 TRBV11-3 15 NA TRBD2 TGTGCCAGCAGCTCTAGCGGGACGAACACCGGGGAGCTGTTTTTT CASSSSGTNTGELFF
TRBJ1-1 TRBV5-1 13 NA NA TGCGCCAGCAGCTTGGAATCCCCCACTGAAGCTTTCTTT CASSLESPTEAFF
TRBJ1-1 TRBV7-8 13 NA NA TGTGCCAGCAGCTTCTTACAGGGCCCTGAAGCTTTCTTT CASSFLQGPEAFF
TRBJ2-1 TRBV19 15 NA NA TGTGCCAGTAGTCTTCAGGTAGGGGCCTACAATGAGCAGTTCTTC CASSLQVGAYNEQFF
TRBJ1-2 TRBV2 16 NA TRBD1 TGTGCCAGCAGTCTGGACAGGGCCCCGCGAAACTATGGCTACACCTTC CASSLDRAPRNYGYTF
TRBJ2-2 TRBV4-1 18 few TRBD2 TGCGCCAGCAGCCAAGAGGGGGGGAAAAGACGGTACACCGGGGAGCTGTTTTTT CASSQEGGKRRYTGELFF
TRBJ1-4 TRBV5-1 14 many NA TGCGCCAGCAGCTCCCTGGGTCCCGATGAAAAACTGTTTTTT CASSSLGPDEKLFF
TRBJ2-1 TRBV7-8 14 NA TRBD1 TGTGCCAGCAGCTTAGTTGCAGGGGGCAATGAGCAGTTCTTC CASSLVAGGNEQFF
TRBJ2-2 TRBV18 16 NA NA TGTGCCAGCTCACCGCTAGCAAAGGGTAACACCGGGGAGCTGTTTTTT CASSPLAKGNTGELFF
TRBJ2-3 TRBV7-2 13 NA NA TGTGCCAGCAGCTTAGGCCTAATGGGGGGGCAGTATTTT CASSLGLMGGQYF
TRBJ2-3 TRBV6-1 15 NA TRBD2 TGTGCCAGCACCACGACTAGCGGGTCGTCGGGAACGCAGTATTTT CASTTTSGSSGTQYF
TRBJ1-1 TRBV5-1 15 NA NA TGCGCCAGCAGCTTGAGGGGGGCAGGGGACACTGAAGCTTTCTTT CASSLRGAGDTEAFF
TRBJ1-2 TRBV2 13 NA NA TGTGCCAGCAGCCCCCAGGAGAACTATGGCTACACCTTC CASSPQENYGYTF
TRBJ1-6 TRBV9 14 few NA TGTGCCAGCAGCTTCCGAATGAGGGGTTCACCCCTCCACTTT CASSFRMRGSPLHF
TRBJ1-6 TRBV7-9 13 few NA TGTGCCAGCAGCTTAGCGGAGGGATCACCCCTCCACTTT CASSLAEGSPLHF
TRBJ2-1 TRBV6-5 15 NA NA TGTGCCAGCAGCTCCCTAGCAATTCTTTACAATGAGCAGTTCTTC CASSSLAILYNEQFF
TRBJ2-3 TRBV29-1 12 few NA TGCAGCGTCCGCGAAAGCACAGATACGCAGTATTTT CSVRESTDTQYF
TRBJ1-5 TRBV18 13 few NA TGTGCCAGCTCCCGAGAGGGGGATCAGCCCCAGCATTTT CASSREGDQPQHF
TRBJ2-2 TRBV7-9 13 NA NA TGTGCCAGCGGGACTTTAGCCACCGGGGAGCTGTTTTTT CASGTLATGELFF
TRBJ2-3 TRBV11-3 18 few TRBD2 TGTGCCAGCAGCTCGGGGACTAGCGGATCGCTTAGCACAGATACGCAGTATTTT CASSSGTSGSLSTDTQYF
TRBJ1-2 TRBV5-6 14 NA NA TGTGCCAGCAACGAAGTGGGAGTTAACTATGGCTACACCTTC CASNEVGVNYGYTF
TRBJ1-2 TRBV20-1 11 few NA TGCAGTGCTCCCCCGGCAAATGGCTACACCTTC CSAPPANGYTF
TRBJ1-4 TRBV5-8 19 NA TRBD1 TGTGCCAGCAGCTTGGGAGGAGCCGGGACAGGAGGTCTTAATGAAAAACTGTTTTTT CASSLGGAGTGGLNEKLFF
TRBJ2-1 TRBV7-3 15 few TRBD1 TGTGCCAGCAGCCTACGGGACAGGGACCGCAATGAGCAGTTCTTC CASSLRDRDRNEQFF
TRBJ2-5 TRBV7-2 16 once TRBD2 TGTGCCAGCAGCTTTAGTGGGCGGGGGGGCCAAGAGACCCAGTACTTC CASSFSGRGGQETQYF
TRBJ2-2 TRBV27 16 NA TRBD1 TGTGCCAGCAGTCGCAAGGGACAGGGGGACACCGGGGAGCTGTTTTTT CASSRKGQGDTGELFF
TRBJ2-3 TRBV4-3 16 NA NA TGCGCCAGCAGCCAAGCGGGTGCGGAATACACAGATACGCAGTATTTT CASSQAGAEYTDTQYF
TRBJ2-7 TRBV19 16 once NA TGTGCCAGTAGTATCTCAGGGAACCGATTCTCCTACGAGCAGTACTTC CASSISGNRFSYEQYF